The sequence of this T cell receptor (beta chain) was determined in a study of T-cell memory formation after mild COVID-19. This CDR3 has 11 amino acids. The V end lost 4 bases, the J end lost 3 bases, and 4 bases lay between the germline ends. Looked up from germline, CDR1 is SEHNR and CDR2 is FQNEAQ (reference sequence). This clonotype was detected ten times or more. TCRdb reanalysed the 5' RACE reads using MiXCR and keeps one entry per CDR3 protein. The repertoire holds 550,000 to 600,000 distinct CDR3 sequences, roughly 17% seen once, with 8.1% in the top ten. The chain links TRBV7-9 to TRBJ2-7; D gene uncertain. The TCR originated in an adult woman who had mild COVID-19 (a few samples of this study predate the infection). Cell type and time point are not known. The sample was PBMCs or a T cell subset sorted from them (not recorded which). CDR3 protein: CASSSNYEQYF. The CDR3 DNA follows: TGTGCCAGCAGCTCCAACTACGAGCAGTACTTC.